This T cell receptor (beta chain) originates from a study of T-cell reconstitution after alpha-beta-depleted transplantation in children. The junction had 4 bases not matched to a gene; V was cut back by 7 bases and J by 2 bases. The CDR3 consists of 13 residues. Germline V gives CDR1 SQVTM, CDR2 ANQGSEA. As it was prepared, the TCRbeta library received unique molecular identifiers. One entry per CDR3 protein results from TCRdb running MiXCR on the PCR reads. The repertoire includes about 980,000 distinct CDR3 sequences, roughly 31% of them detected once, and about 28% sits in the top ten. Study results and limitations: Surviving recipient T cells and thymic progenitors produced the high day-60 TCRbeta diversity seen in some patients. One year after transplant, T-cell counts and diversity came mostly from newly produced T cells. Several hundred expanded graft clones reportedly gave rise to the alpha-beta T cells present about two months after transplant.

On this clonotype: Its antigen is not known.

The rearrangement uses TRBV29-1 and TRBJ2-2; 7 bases are a match to TRBD1. The material was PBMCs, mostly from graft donor cells, obtained 360 days after TCRalphabeta/CD19-depleted stem cell transplant. The sequence was obtained from a boy under two years old who had a stem cell transplant for SCID, so the T cells may come from the graft donor. CDR3 amino acids: CSGQGLNTGELFF. The CDR3 nucleotides read TGCAGCGGACAGGGATTAAACACCGGGGAGCTGTTTTTT.